This T cell receptor (beta chain) is drawn from a study of blood T cell repertoires in COVID-19. About the research overall: Sites across the United States, Italy and Spain contributed samples from acute and convalescent COVID-19.

Libraries were prepared by immunoSEQ multiplex PCR; TCRdb keeps only in-frame clonotypes and omits some of them. Here the sample spans some 120,000 clones, more than 70% being singletons. Deletions cut 1 base from V and 2 bases from J, with 9 bases between. Germline values: CDR1 SGHTA, CDR2 FQGNSA. The CDR3 loop spans 14 amino acids. V gene TRBV7-2 combines with J gene TRBJ2-7; D is unresolved. The clonotype was recovered from a human donor in a cohort sampled during active COVID-19. The sample comprised peripheral blood. CDR3 sequence: CASSLGPVPYEQYF. CDR3 nucleotide sequence: TGTGCCAGCAGCTTAGGGCCAGTCCCCTACGAGCAGTACTTC.